This T cell receptor (beta chain) is drawn from a study of patients and donors after allogeneic stem cell transplantation. Trimming pared 6 bases from V and 8 bases from J, leaving 15 bases between. This CDR3 spans 12 amino acids. Germline loops: CDR1 DFQATT, CDR2 SNEGSKA (reference sequence). In TCRdb, the RT-PCR reads were re-called with MiXCR into one record per CDR3 protein. Counted here are 390,000 or so distinct CDR3 sequences, roughly 16% occurring once; the ten biggest clones make up 7% to 7.5%. This clonotype occurred a few times. What was sequenced was blood, either unsorted or a sorted T cell fraction (not recorded which). The chain joins TRBV20-1 to TRBJ2-3; D uncertain. The source of this sequence is a human donor who was either an allogeneic HSCT recipient or a stem cell or donor lymphocyte infusion donor (not recorded which). It is not recorded whose cells these are; they may come from a transplant donor. CDR3 in DNA: TGCAGTGCGGCCATATCCAAGGGTACGCAGTATTTT. This gives the protein CSAAISKGTQYF.